This T cell receptor (beta chain) was retrieved from a study of T cells in tuberculosis. TCRdb's table, derived via immunoSEQ multiplex PCR, lists solely in-frame clones and lacks some. The sample lists 29,000 or so clones; just over 90% were seen once. About this clone: The antigen is undetermined.

V lost 4 bases, J lost 6 bases, and 18 bases lay in between. This CDR3 region has 15 residues. Germline CDR1 SGHKS, CDR2 YYEKEE (reference sequence). Time point reported: new active TB diagnosis, blood taken before or within 7 days of starting treatment. The study, taken as a whole, reports: Active tuberculosis cases were adults; controls were adolescents. Active tuberculosis alpha repertoires lay closer to GMM-specific TCRs than controls'. Using the GMM-specific repertoire gave around 88% accuracy versus 60% to 70% with motifs.

This TCR derives from an adult with tuberculosis. V is TRBV5-5 and J is TRBJ2-3; possible D gene TRBD2, 7 bases. The input for sequencing was PBMCs, taken at tuberculosis diagnosis. CDR3 amino acids: CASSQWGGPGDTQYF. The DNA of the CDR3 is TGTGCCAGCAGCCAATGGGGGGGCCCCGGGGATACGCAGTATTTT.